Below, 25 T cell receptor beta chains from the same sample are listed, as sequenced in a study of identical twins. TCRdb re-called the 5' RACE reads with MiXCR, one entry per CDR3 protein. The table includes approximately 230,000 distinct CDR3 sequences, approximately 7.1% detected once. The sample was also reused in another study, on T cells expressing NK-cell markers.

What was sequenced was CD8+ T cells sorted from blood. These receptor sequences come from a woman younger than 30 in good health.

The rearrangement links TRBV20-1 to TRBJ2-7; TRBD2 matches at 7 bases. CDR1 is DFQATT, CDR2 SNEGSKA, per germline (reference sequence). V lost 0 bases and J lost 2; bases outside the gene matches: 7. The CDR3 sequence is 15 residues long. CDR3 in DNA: TGCAGTGCTAGAGATCGGCGGGAGAGCCCCTACGAGCAGTACTTC. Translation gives CSARDRRESPYEQYF.

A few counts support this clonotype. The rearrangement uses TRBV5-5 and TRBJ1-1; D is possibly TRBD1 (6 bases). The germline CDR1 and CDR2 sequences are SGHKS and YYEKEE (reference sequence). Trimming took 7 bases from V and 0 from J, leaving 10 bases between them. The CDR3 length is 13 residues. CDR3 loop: CASLQGMNTEAFF. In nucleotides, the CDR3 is TGTGCCAGCCTACAGGGTATGAACACTGAAGCTTTCTTT.

CDR3: CASTGDGELFF. The CDR3 bases are TGCGCCAGTACAGGGGACGGGGAGCTGTTTTTT. The rearrangement uses TRBV5-1 and TRBJ2-2, with 7 bases fitting TRBD1. The CDR3 runs 11 residues. Germline CDR1 and CDR2: SGHRS and YFSETQ. Trimming took 8 bases from V and 7 from J; bases not matched to a gene: 2.

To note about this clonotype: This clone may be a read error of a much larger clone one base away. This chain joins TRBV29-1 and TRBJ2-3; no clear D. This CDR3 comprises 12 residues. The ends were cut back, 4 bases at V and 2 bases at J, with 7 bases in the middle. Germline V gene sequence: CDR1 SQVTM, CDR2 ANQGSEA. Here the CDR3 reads CSVVSITDTQYF. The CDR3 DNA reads TGCAGCGTTGTCAGCATCACAGATACGCAGTATTTT.

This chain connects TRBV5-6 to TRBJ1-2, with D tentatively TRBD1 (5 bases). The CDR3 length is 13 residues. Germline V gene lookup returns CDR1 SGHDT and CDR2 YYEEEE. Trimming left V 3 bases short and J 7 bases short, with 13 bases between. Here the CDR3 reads CASSYGSGGGYTF. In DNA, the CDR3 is TGTGCCAGCAGCTACGGGTCCGGGGGTGGCTACACCTTC.

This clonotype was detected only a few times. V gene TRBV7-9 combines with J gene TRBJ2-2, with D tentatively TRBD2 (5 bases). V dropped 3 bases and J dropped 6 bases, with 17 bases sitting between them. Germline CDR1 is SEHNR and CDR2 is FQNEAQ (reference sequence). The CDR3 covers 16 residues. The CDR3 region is CASSFVGEGPPGELFF. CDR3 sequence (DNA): TGTGCCAGCAGCTTTGTTGGTGAGGGCCCACCCGGGGAGCTGTTTTTT.

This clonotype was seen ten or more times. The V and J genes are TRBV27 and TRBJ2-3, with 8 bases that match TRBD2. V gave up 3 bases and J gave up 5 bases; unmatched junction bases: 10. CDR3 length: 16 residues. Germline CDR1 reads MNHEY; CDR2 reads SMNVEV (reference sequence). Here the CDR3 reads CASSFLRGAGGDTQYF. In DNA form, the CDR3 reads TGTGCCAGCAGTTTCCTGCGGGGCGCGGGGGGAGATACGCAGTATTTT.

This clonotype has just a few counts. This CDR3 is CSVASLGGSTDTQYF. The CDR3, as DNA: TGCAGCGTTGCTTCTCTAGGCGGGAGCACAGATACGCAGTATTTT. The rearrangement joins TRBV29-1 to TRBJ2-3; the D gene is possibly TRBD2 (5 bases). The V end was cut by 4 bases, the J end by 0 bases, with 14 bases between. In germline, CDR1 is SQVTM, CDR2 ANQGSEA. The CDR3 covers 15 residues.

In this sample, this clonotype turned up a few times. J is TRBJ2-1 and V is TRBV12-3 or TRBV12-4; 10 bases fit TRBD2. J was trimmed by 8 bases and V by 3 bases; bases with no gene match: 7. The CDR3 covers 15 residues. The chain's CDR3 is CASSLEREGQDEQFF. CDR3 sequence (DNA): TGTGCCAGCAGTTTGGAGCGGGAGGGCCAGGATGAGCAGTTCTTC.

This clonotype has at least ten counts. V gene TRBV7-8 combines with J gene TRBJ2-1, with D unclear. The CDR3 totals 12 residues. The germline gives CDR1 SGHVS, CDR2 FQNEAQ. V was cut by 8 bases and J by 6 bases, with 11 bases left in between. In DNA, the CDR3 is TGTGCCAGCTACCATGGTGGCAATGAGCAGTTCTTC. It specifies CASYHGGNEQFF.

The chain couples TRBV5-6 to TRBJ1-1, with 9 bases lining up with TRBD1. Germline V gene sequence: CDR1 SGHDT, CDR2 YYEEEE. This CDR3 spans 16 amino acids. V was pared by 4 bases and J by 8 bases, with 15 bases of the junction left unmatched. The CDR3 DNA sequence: TGTGCCAGCAGCCCCGTGTCGGGGACAGGGTTCTCCGAAGCTTTCTTT. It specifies CASSPVSGTGFSEAFF. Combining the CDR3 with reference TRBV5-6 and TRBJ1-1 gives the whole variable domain DAGVTQSPTHLIKTRGQQVTLRCSPKSGHDTVSWYQQALGQGPQFIFQYYEEEERQRGNFPDRFSGHQFPNYSSELNVNALLLGDSALYLCASSPVSGTGFSEAFFGQGTRLTVV.

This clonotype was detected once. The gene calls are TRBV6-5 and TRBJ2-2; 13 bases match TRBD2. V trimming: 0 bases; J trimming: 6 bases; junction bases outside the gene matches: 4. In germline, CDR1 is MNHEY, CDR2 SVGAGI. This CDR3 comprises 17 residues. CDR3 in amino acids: CASSYSLGTSGAGELFF. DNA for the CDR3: TGTGCCAGCAGTTACTCGCTCGGGACTAGCGGGGCCGGGGAGCTGTTTTTT.

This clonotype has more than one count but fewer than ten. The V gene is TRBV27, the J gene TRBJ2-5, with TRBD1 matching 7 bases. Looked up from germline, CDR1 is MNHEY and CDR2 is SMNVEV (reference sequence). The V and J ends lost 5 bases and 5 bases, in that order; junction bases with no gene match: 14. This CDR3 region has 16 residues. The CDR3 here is CASSPHRGVGLETQYF. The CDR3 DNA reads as TGTGCCAGCAGTCCCCACAGGGGTGTAGGGCTGGAGACCCAGTACTTC.

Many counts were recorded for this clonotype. CDR3 sequence (DNA): TGTGCCAGCAGCTTGAGAAGTGGGGCAGGGCTATCTGATACGCAGTATTTT. Amino acid sequence: CASSLRSGAGLSDTQYF. The chain has TRBV5-5 and TRBJ2-3, with a possible D match to TRBD1 (5 bases). Germline V gene lookup returns CDR1 SGHKS and CDR2 YYEKEE (reference sequence). Trimming shortened V by 1 base and J by 6 bases, and 21 bases separated the two germline ends. CDR3 length: 17 residues. Using reference TRBV5-5 and TRBJ2-3 for the parts outside the CDR3, the full variable domain is DAGVTQSPTHLIKTRGQQVTLRCSPISGHKSVSWYQQVLGQGPQFIFQYYEKEERGRGNFPDRFSARQFPNYSSELNVNALLLGDSALYLCASSLRSGAGLSDTQYFGPGTRLTVL.

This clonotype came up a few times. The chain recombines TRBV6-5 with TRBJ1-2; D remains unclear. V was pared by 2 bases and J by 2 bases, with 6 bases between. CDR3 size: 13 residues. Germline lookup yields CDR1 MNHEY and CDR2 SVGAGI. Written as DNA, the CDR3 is TGTGCCAGCAGTTACGCACAGAACTATGGCTACACCTTC. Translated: CASSYAQNYGYTF.

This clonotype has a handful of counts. For the CDR3, the DNA is TGTGCCAGCAGCCCCTACGGGGCGGGATACGAGCAGTACTTC. Translation: CASSPYGAGYEQYF. The chain combines TRBV11-2 with TRBJ2-7, with D possibly TRBD2 on 6 matching bases. Germline CDR1 SGHAT, CDR2 FQNNGV. The CDR3 covers 14 residues. V gave up 5 bases and J gave up 4 bases, with 15 bases separating them.

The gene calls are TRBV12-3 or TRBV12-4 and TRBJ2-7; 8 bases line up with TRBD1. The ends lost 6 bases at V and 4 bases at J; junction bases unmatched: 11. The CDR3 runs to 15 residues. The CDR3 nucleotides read TGTGCCAGCAGGGACAGGGAGCCCTCCGGTTACGAGCAGTACTTC. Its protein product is CASRDREPSGYEQYF.

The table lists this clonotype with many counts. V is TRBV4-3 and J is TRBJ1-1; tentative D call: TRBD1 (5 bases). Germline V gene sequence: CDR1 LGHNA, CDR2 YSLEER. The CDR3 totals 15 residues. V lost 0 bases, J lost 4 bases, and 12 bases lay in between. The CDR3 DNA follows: TGCGCCAGCAGCCAAGAACCCGGAGGGGTCACTGAAGCTTTCTTT. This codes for CASSQEPGGVTEAFF.

The chain's CDR3 is CASSYGSAGGPRDTQYF. The CDR3 nucleotides are TGTGCCAGCAGTTACGGGTCAGCGGGAGGGCCGAGAGATACGCAGTATTTT. The chain employs TRBV6-2 or TRBV6-3 and TRBJ2-3; 10 bases are a match to TRBD2. CDR3 size: 17 residues. The germline CDR1 and CDR2 sequences are MNHEY and SVGEGT. V was pared by 2 bases and J by 5 bases, with 10 bases of the junction left unmatched.

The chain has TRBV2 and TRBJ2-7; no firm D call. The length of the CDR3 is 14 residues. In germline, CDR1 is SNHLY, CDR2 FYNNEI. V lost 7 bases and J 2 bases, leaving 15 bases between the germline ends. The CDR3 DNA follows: TGTGCCAGCAAATTAGCCAGGAGCACCTACGAGCAGTACTTC. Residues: CASKLARSTYEQYF.

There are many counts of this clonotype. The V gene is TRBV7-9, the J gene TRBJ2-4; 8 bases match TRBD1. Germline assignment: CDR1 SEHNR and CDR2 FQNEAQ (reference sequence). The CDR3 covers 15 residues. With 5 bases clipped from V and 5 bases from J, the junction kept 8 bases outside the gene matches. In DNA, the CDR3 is TGTGCCAGCAGCCAGGACAGGGCTGAGGAAAACATTCAGTACTTC. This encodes CASSQDRAEENIQYF.

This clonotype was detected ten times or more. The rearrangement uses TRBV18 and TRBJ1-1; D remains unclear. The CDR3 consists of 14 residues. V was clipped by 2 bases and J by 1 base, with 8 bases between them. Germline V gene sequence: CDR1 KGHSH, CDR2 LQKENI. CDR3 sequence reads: CASSPWFPNTEAFF. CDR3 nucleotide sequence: TGTGCCAGCTCACCATGGTTCCCGAACACTGAAGCTTTCTTT. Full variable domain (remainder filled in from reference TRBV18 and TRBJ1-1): NAGVMQNPRHLVRRRGQEARLRCSPMKGHSHVYWYRQLPEEGLKFMVYLQKENIIDESGMPKERFSAEFPKEGPSILRIQQVVRGDSAAYFCASSPWFPNTEAFFGQGTRLTVV.

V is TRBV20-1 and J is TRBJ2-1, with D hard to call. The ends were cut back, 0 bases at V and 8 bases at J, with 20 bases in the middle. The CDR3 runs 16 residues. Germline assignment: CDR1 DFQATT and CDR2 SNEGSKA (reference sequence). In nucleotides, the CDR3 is TGCAGTGCTAGAGATGATAAGGCAGGCCGAGTCGATGAGCAGTTCTTC. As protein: CSARDDKAGRVDEQFF.

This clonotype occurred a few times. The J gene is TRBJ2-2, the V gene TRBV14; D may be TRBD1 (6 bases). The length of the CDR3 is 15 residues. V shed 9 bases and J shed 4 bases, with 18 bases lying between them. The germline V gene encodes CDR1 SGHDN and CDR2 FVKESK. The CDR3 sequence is CASWGQGTPTGELFF. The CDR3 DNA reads TGTGCCAGTTGGGGGCAGGGGACACCCACCGGGGAGCTGTTTTTT.

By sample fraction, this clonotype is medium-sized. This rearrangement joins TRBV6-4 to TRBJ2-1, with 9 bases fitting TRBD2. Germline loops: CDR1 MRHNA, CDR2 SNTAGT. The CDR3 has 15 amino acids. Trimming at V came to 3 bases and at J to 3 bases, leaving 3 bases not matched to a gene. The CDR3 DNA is TGTGCCAGCAGTGAGCTAGCGGGGAACTACAATGAGCAGTTCTTC. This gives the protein CASSELAGNYNEQFF.